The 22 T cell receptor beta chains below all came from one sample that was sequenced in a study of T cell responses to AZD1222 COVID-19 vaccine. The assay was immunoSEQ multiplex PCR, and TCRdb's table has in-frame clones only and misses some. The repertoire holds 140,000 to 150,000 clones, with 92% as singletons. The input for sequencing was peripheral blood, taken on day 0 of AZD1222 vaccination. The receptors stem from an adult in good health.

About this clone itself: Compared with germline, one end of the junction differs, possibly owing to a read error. The CDR3 DNA reads as TGTGCCAGCAGGGAAGCAGATACGCAGTATTTT. Translation gives CASREADTQYF. The chain joins TRBV2 to TRBJ2-3, with D uncertain. The V gene's germline CDR1 is SNHLY and CDR2 FYNNEI. The CDR3 length is 11 residues. Complete variable domain (other parts from reference TRBV2 and TRBJ2-3): EPEVTQTPSHQVTQMGQEVILRCVPISNHLYFYWYRQILGQKVEFLVSFYNNEISEKSEIFDDQFSVERPDGSNFTLKIRSTKLEDSAMYFCASREADTQYFGPGTRLTVL.

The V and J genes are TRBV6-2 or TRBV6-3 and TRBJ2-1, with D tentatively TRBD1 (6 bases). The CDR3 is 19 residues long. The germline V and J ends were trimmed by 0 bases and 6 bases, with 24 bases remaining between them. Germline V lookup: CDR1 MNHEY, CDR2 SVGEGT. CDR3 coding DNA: TGTGCCAGCAGTTACTCACCGGGACACTCGTCGTTAATGGGCAATGAGCAGTTCTTC. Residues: CASSYSPGHSSLMGNEQFF.

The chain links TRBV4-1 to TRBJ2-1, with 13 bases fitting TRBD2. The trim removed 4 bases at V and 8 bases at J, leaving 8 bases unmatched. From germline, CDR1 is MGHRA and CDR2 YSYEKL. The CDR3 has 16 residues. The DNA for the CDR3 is TGCGCCAGCAGCCCAGGGACTAGCGGGATGATGGATGAGCAGTTCTTC. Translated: CASSPGTSGMMDEQFF.

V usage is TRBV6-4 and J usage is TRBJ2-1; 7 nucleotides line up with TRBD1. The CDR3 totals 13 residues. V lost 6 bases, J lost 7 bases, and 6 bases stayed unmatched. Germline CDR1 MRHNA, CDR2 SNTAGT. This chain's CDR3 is CASRGNRGNEQFF. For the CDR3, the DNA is TGTGCCAGCAGGGGAAACAGGGGAAATGAGCAGTTCTTC.

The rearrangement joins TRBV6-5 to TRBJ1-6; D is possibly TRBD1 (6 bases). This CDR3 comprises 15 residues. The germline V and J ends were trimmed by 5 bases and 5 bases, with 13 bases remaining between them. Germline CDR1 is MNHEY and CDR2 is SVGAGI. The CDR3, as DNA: TGTGCCAGCAGTCCCCTGGGGGCTGATAATTCACCCCTCCACTTT. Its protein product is CASSPLGADNSPLHF.

The CDR3, as DNA: TGTGCCAGCAGTGAACGAGGGGAGGGACAGGCCTACAATGAGCAGTTCTTC. This gives the protein CASSERGEGQAYNEQFF. The rearrangement uses TRBV2 and TRBJ2-1; TRBD1 might be the D (8 bases). The CDR3 is 17 residues long. Looked up from germline, CDR1 is SNHLY and CDR2 is FYNNEI. V was clipped by 2 bases and J by 2 bases, with 16 bases between them.

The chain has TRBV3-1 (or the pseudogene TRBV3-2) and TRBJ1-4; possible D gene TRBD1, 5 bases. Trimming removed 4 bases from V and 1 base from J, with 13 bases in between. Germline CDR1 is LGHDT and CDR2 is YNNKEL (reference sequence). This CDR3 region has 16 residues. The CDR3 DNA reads TGTGCCAGCAGCCTCCGGGACTCAAAAACTAATGAAAAACTGTTTTTT. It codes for CASSLRDSKTNEKLFF.

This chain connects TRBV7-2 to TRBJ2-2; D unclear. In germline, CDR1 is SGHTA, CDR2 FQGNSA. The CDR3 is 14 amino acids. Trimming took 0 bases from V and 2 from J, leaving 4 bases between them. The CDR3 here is CASSLAQNTGELFF. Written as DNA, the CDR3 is TGTGCCAGCAGCTTAGCCCAAAACACCGGGGAGCTGTTTTTT.

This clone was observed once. CDR3 sequence: CAITSPTSSGLETQYF. DNA for the CDR3: TGTGCCATCACTTCACCGACTTCTTCAGGGTTGGAGACCCAGTACTTC. V usage is TRBV10-3 and J usage is TRBJ2-5; a possible D gene is TRBD1 (5 bases). Germline loops: CDR1 ENHRY, CDR2 SYGVKD. Trimming stripped 7 bases from V and 5 bases from J, with 23 bases between. This CDR3 comprises 16 residues.

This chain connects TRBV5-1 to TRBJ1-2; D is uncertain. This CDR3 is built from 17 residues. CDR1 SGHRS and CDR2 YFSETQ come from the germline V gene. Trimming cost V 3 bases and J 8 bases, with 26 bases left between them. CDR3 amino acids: CASSSGIVFSGLEGYTF. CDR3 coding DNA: TGCGCCAGCAGCTCTGGAATTGTTTTTTCGGGCCTCGAGGGCTACACCTTC.

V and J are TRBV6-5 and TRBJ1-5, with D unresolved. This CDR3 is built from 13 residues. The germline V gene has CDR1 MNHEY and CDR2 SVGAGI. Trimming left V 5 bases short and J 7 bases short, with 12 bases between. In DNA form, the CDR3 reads TGTGCCAGCAGTCGAAGCCGGGCCCAGCCCCAGCATTTT. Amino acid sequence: CASSRSRAQPQHF.

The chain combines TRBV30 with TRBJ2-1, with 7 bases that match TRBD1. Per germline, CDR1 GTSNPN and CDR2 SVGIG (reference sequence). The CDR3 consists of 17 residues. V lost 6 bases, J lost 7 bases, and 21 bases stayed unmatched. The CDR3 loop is CACDQAVTGKFWNEQFF. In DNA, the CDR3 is TGTGCCTGTGACCAGGCCGTGACAGGGAAGTTTTGGAATGAGCAGTTCTTC. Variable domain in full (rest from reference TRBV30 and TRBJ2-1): SQTIHQWPATLVQPVGSPLSLECTVEGTSNPNLYWYRQAAGRGLQLLFYSVGIGQISSEVPQNLSASRPQDRQFILSSKKLLLSDSGFYLCACDQAVTGKFWNEQFFGPGTRLTVL.

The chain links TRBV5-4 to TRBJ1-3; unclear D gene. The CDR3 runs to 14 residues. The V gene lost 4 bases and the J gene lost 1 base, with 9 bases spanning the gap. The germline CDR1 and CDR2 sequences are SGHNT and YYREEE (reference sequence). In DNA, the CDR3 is TGTGCCAGCAGCATAGACGGTTCTGGAAACACCATATATTTT. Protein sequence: CASSIDGSGNTIYF. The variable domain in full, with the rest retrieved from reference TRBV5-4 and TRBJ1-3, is ETGVTQSPTHLIKTRGQQVTLRCSSQSGHNTVSWYQQALGQGPQFIFQYYREEENGRGNFPPRFSGLQFPNYSSELNVNALELDDSALYLCASSIDGSGNTIYFGEGSWLTVV.

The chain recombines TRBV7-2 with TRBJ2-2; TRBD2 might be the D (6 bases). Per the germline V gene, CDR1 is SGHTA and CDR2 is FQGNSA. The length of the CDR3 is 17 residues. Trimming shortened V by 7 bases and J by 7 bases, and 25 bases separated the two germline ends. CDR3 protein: CASKPLSRDFFFGELFF. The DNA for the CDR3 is TGTGCCAGCAAGCCTTTAAGCCGGGACTTCTTCTTCGGGGAGCTGTTTTTT.

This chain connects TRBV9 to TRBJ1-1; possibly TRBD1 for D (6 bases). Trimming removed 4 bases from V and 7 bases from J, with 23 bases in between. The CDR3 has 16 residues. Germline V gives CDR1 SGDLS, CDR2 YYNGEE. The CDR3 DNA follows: TGTGCCAGCAGCCGGGGTGACAGGTCGGTTCTGGGTGAAGCTTTCTTT. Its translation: CASSRGDRSVLGEAFF.

CDR3 sequence reads: CASSYGLAGVDEQFF. In DNA, the CDR3 is TGCGCCAGCAGCTATGGACTAGCGGGGGTGGATGAGCAGTTCTTC. The chain uses TRBV5-1 and TRBJ2-1, with 13 bases fitting TRBD2. Germline lookup yields CDR1 SGHRS and CDR2 YFSETQ. Germline trimming cut 3 bases from V and 8 bases from J; bases unmatched to any gene: 5. CDR3 size: 15 residues.

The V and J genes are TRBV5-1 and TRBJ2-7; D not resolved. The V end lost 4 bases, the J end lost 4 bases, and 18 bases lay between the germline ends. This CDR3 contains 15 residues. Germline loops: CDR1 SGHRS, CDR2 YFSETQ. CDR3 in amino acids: CASSRTGLTVYEQYF. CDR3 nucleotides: TGCGCCAGCAGCCGCACGGGCCTAACGGTGTACGAGCAGTACTTC.

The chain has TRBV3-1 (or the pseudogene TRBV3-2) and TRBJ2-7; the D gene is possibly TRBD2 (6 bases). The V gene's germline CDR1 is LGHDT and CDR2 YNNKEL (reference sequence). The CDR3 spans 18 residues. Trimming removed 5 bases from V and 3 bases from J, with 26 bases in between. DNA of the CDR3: TGTGCCAGCAGCATCTTCGGCGGGGTCGATACGGGCCTCTACGAGCAGTACTTC. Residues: CASSIFGGVDTGLYEQYF.

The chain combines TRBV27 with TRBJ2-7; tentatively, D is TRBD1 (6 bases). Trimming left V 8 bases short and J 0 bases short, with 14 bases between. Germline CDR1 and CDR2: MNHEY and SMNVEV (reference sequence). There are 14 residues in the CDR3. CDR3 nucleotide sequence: TGTGCCAGCTCGGACAGCGGAAGCTCCTACGAGCAGTACTTC. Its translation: CASSDSGSSYEQYF.

The CDR3 DNA reads as TGTGCCATCATGGAGGGTGACTATGGCTACACCTTC. Amino acids: CAIMEGDYGYTF. The V call is TRBV25-1, the J call TRBJ1-2; D call uncertain. Germline V lookup: CDR1 MGHDK, CDR2 SYGVNS. V was shortened by 10 bases and J by 3 bases, with 12 bases between the two germline ends. The CDR3 length is 12 residues.

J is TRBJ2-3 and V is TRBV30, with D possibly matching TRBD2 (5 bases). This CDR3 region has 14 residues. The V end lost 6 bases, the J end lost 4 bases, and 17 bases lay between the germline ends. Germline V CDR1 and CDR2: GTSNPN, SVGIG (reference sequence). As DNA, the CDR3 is TGTGCCTGTTGGTCCCGTGGAGGCTCAGATACGCAGTATTTT. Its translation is CACWSRGGSDTQYF.

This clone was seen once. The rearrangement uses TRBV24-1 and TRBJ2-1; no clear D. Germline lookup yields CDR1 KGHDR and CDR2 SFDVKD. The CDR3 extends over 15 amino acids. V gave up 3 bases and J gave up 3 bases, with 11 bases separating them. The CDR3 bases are TGTGCCACCAGTGATCCTAACGAGAGCTACAATGAGCAGTTCTTC. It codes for CATSDPNESYNEQFF.